A single sample is the source of the 29 T cell receptor beta chains below, sequenced in a study of blood T cell repertoires in COVID-19. Sequenced by immunoSEQ multiplex PCR; TCRdb stores in-frame clones only, minus some. Here the sample spans tens of thousands of clones, around 89% being singletons. The sequenced sample was peripheral blood. Receptors were obtained from a human donor in a cohort sampled during active COVID-19.

The chain recombines TRBV19 with TRBJ1-1, with D perhaps matching TRBD1 (5 bases). Trimming left V 5 bases short and J 10 bases short, with 17 bases between. This CDR3 is built from 13 residues. Germline CDR1 is LNHDA and CDR2 is SQIVND (reference sequence). The CDR3 protein is CASSGDFTGGAFF. The CDR3 DNA is TGTGCCAGTAGTGGGGACTTCACCGGGGGAGCTTTCTTT.

This clone was seen only a few times. The V gene is TRBV27, the J gene TRBJ2-7, with 11 bases lining up with TRBD2. CDR3 size: 15 residues. Germline CDR1 is MNHEY and CDR2 is SMNVEV (reference sequence). The V and J ends lost 5 bases and 6 bases, in that order; junction bases with no gene match: 9. CDR3: CASSLITSGSVEQYF. DNA of the CDR3: TGTGCCAGCAGTCTTATCACTAGCGGGAGCGTCGAGCAGTACTTC.

A single count supports this clone. The V call is TRBV19, the J call TRBJ1-1; tentatively, D is TRBD1 (6 bases). Between the trimmed V and J ends, which lost 6 bases and 0 bases, there was a span of 11 bases. The length of the CDR3 is 14 residues. Germline CDR1 LNHDA, CDR2 SQIVND (reference sequence). DNA for the CDR3: TGTGCCAGTAGCGAGAGGGGGATGAACACTGAAGCTTTCTTT. It is translated as CASSERGMNTEAFF.

This clone has only one observation. The chain links TRBV2 to TRBJ2-5, with TRBD1 as a possible D gene (6 bases). Trimming left V 6 bases short and J 2 bases short, with 10 bases between. The germline V gene encodes CDR1 SNHLY and CDR2 FYNNEI. This CDR3 region has 13 residues. This CDR3 is CASRRTEQETQYF. The CDR3 nucleotides read TGTGCCAGCAGGAGGACAGAACAAGAGACCCAGTACTTC.

J is TRBJ2-1 and V is TRBV6-5; D is perhaps TRBD1 (6 bases). Germline CDR1 reads MNHEY; CDR2 reads SVGAGI. This CDR3 contains 16 residues. The V and J ends lost 0 bases and 4 bases respectively, with 13 bases between them. CDR3 protein: CASSYSSGAGYNEQFF. CDR3 in DNA: TGTGCCAGCAGTTACTCGTCAGGGGCTGGGTACAATGAGCAGTTCTTC.

This CDR3 reads CASSEGQGQETQYF. Here the CDR3 DNA reads TGTGCCAGCAGCGAGGGACAGGGACAAGAGACCCAGTACTTC. The chain uses TRBV7-9 and TRBJ2-5; 9 positions match TRBD1. The CDR3 consists of 14 residues. Germline V gene data show CDR1 as SEHNR and CDR2 as FQNEAQ (reference sequence). After removal of 5 bases from V and 2 bases from J, the junction contained 3 bases not matched to a gene. The variable domain in full, with the rest retrieved from reference TRBV7-9 and TRBJ2-5, is DTGVSQNPRHKITKRGQNVTFRCDPISEHNRLYWYRQTLGQGPEFLTYFQNEAQLEKSRLLSDRFSAERPKGSFSTLEIQRTEQGDSAMYLCASSEGQGQETQYFGPGTRLLVL.

The chain is built from TRBV5-6 and TRBJ2-4, with D perhaps TRBD2 (5 bases). CDR1 is SGHDT, CDR2 YYEEEE, per germline. V gave up 3 bases and J gave up 0 bases, with 16 bases separating them. This CDR3 has 17 amino acids. The chain's CDR3 is CASSSRVERLAKNIQYF. The CDR3 coding sequence is TGTGCCAGCAGCTCTAGGGTAGAGCGGTTAGCCAAAAACATTCAGTACTTC.

The chain links TRBV5-1 to TRBJ2-7, with a weak D call TRBD1 (6 bases). The germline gives CDR1 SGHRS, CDR2 YFSETQ. Trimming stripped 5 bases from V and 3 bases from J, with 12 bases between. The CDR3 has 13 amino acids. The CDR3 DNA follows: TGCGCCAGCAGAGGGTCAGGGGTCTACGAGCAGTACTTC. The encoded protein is CASRGSGVYEQYF.

This chain links TRBV12-5 with TRBJ1-4; D remains ambiguous. V was clipped by 1 base and J by 4 bases, with 13 bases between them. The CDR3 runs to 16 residues. The germline V gene has CDR1 LGHNT and CDR2 FRNRAP. The DNA of the CDR3 is TGTGCTAGTGGTTTGGGAGTCGCGCGGAATAATGAAAAACTGTTTTTT. This gives the protein CASGLGVARNNEKLFF.

The chain recombines TRBV7-9 with TRBJ1-2, with D possibly matching TRBD1 (6 bases). V lost 1 base and J lost 12, with 12 bases in between. Germline V CDR1 and CDR2: SEHNR, FQNEAQ (reference sequence). The CDR3 has 12 residues. CDR3 DNA sequence: TGTGCCAGCAGCTTAGACATAGGGGGAAACACCTTC. Translated, it gives CASSLDIGGNTF. Looking up the rest from reference TRBV7-9 and TRBJ1-2 gives the full variable domain: DTGVSQNPRHKITKRGQNVTFRCDPISEHNRLYWYRQTLGQGPEFLTYFQNEAQLEKSRLLSDRFSAERPKGSFSTLEIQRTEQGDSAMYLCASSLDIGGNTFGSGTRLTVV.

A few counts support this clone. J is TRBJ1-5 and V is TRBV27, with 9 bases that match TRBD1. V gave up 2 bases and J gave up 4 bases; unmatched junction bases: 12. This CDR3 is 18 amino acids long. Germline CDR1 reads MNHEY; CDR2 reads SMNVEV (reference sequence). The CDR3, as DNA: TGTGCCAGCAGTTTAACGTTTATAAGGACAGGGGCGAATCAGCCCCAGCATTTT. This encodes CASSLTFIRTGANQPQHF.

This chain links TRBV7-9 with TRBJ2-7; 7 positions match TRBD1. Germline V gene lookup returns CDR1 SEHNR and CDR2 FQNEAQ (reference sequence). V shed 5 bases and J 6 bases; nucleotides not matched to a gene: 16. The CDR3 is 16 amino acids. CDR3 protein: CASSPGGPMVGSEQYF. The CDR3 DNA is TGTGCCAGCAGCCCAGGGGGACCCATGGTTGGATCCGAGCAGTACTTC. The entire variable domain, with the rest obtained from reference TRBV7-9 and TRBJ2-7, is as follows: DTGVSQNPRHKITKRGQNVTFRCDPISEHNRLYWYRQTLGQGPEFLTYFQNEAQLEKSRLLSDRFSAERPKGSFSTLEIQRTEQGDSAMYLCASSPGGPMVGSEQYFGPGTRLTVT.

This clone was recorded a few times. The chain combines TRBV27 with TRBJ1-5, with 7 bases that match TRBD1. The CDR3 has 15 residues. Trimming took 5 bases from V and 0 from J; bases not matched to a gene: 4. In germline, CDR1 is MNHEY, CDR2 SMNVEV (reference sequence). The DNA for the CDR3 is TGTGCCAGCAGTCCCGACAGGGTTAGCAATCAGCCCCAGCATTTT. Residues: CASSPDRVSNQPQHF.

The V call is TRBV27, the J call TRBJ1-1; D gene uncertain. CDR1 and CDR2 (germline): MNHEY, SMNVEV (reference sequence). V was shortened by 5 bases and J by 4 bases, with 11 bases between the two germline ends. The CDR3 loop spans 13 amino acids. Here the CDR3 DNA reads TGTGCCAGCAGTCTTCAGGCAATCACTGAAGCTTTCTTT. Translation gives CASSLQAITEAFF.

The J gene is TRBJ2-2, the V gene TRBV29-1; the D gene is possibly TRBD1 (5 bases). The V and J ends lost 5 bases and 6 bases respectively, with 10 bases between them. The CDR3 is 12 amino acids. CDR1 SQVTM and CDR2 ANQGSEA come from the germline V gene. CDR3 protein: CSVITGPGELFF. Written as DNA, the CDR3 is TGCAGCGTTATAACAGGTCCCGGGGAGCTGTTTTTT.

The V gene is TRBV27, the J gene TRBJ2-7, with TRBD1 identical over 7 bases. The CDR3 loop spans 12 amino acids. With 6 bases clipped from V and 3 bases from J, the junction kept 2 bases outside the gene matches. Germline loops: CDR1 MNHEY, CDR2 SMNVEV (reference sequence). CDR3 nucleotide sequence: TGTGCCAGCAGCTCAGGGGGCTACGAGCAGTACTTC. Amino acids: CASSSGGYEQYF.

The genes are TRBV15 and TRBJ2-2; D is perhaps TRBD2 (6 bases). This CDR3 region has 16 residues. V lost 2 bases, J lost 5 bases, and 15 bases lay in between. The germline CDR1 and CDR2 sequences are LNHNV and YYDKDF (reference sequence). The CDR3 loop is CATSRPTGTLTGELFF. CDR3 sequence (DNA): TGTGCCACCAGCAGACCGACCGGGACTCTTACCGGGGAGCTGTTTTTT.

The chain couples TRBV9 to TRBJ2-1; the D gene is possibly TRBD1 (8 bases). Germline V lookup: CDR1 SGDLS, CDR2 YYNGEE. This CDR3 is built from 15 residues. V lost 4 bases to trimming and J lost 9 bases, with 20 bases between them. The CDR3 DNA is TGTGCCAGCAGCAAACAGGGGGGAGGGTACCGTGAGCAGTTCTTC. It codes for CASSKQGGGYREQFF. The complete variable domain, with remaining parts taken from reference TRBV9 and TRBJ2-1, reads DSGVTQTPKHLITATGQRVTLRCSPRSGDLSVYWYQQSLDQGLQFLIQYYNGEERAKGNILERFSAQQFPDLHSELNLSSLELGDSALYFCASSKQGGGYREQFFGPGTRLTVL.

In its sample, this clone was seen once. The chain uses TRBV3-1 (or the pseudogene TRBV3-2) and TRBJ2-1; D not certain. This CDR3 region has 13 residues. Germline V gene lookup returns CDR1 LGHDT and CDR2 YNNKEL (reference sequence). CDR3 loop: CATRYSSYNEQFF. CDR3 DNA: TGTGCTACGAGATATAGCTCCTACAATGAGCAGTTCTTC.

The rearrangement uses TRBV7-8 and TRBJ2-2; D might be TRBD1 (6 bases). Trimming pared 5 bases from V and 1 base from J, leaving 8 bases between. The CDR3 extends over 14 amino acids. The germline V gene has CDR1 SGHVS and CDR2 FQNEAQ. The CDR3 loop is CASSQTGNTGELFF. CDR3 DNA sequence: TGTGCCAGCAGCCAGACAGGGAACACCGGGGAGCTGTTTTTT.

V gene TRBV9 combines with J gene TRBJ2-1; 11 nucleotides align to TRBD1. V gave up 4 bases and J gave up 7 bases; unmatched junction bases: 13. Germline V gene lookup returns CDR1 SGDLS and CDR2 YYNGEE. The CDR3 has 17 residues. The CDR3 coding sequence is TGTGCCAGCAGCAGACCCCGGGCAGGGACAGGGGGGAATGAGCAGTTCTTC. Its protein product is CASSRPRAGTGGNEQFF. The full variable domain, rest sourced from reference TRBV9 and TRBJ2-1, is DSGVTQTPKHLITATGQRVTLRCSPRSGDLSVYWYQQSLDQGLQFLIQYYNGEERAKGNILERFSAQQFPDLHSELNLSSLELGDSALYFCASSRPRAGTGGNEQFFGPGTRLTVL.

The V gene is TRBV11-2, the J gene TRBJ1-1; D might be TRBD1 (5 bases). The CDR3 sequence is 14 residues long. Between the trimmed V and J ends, which lost 7 bases and 1 base, there was a span of 13 bases. The germline gives CDR1 SGHAT, CDR2 FQNNGV. CDR3 DNA sequence: TGTGCCAGCAACCTATGGGGCCCGAACACTGAAGCTTTCTTT. This sequence encodes CASNLWGPNTEAFF.

The chain recombines TRBV25-1 with TRBJ1-5, with a possible D match to TRBD1 (5 bases). Looked up from germline, CDR1 is MGHDK and CDR2 is SYGVNS. V dropped 4 bases and J dropped 2 bases, with 12 bases sitting between them. The CDR3 is 15 residues long. Here the CDR3 reads CASSASGSGNQPQHF. The CDR3 DNA sequence: TGTGCCAGCAGTGCATCAGGGTCTGGCAATCAGCCCCAGCATTTT.

The table lists this clone with a count of one. The V gene is TRBV5-1, the J gene TRBJ2-1; TRBD2 matches 9 bases. Germline CDR1 and CDR2: SGHRS and YFSETQ. V shed 2 bases, J shed 0 bases, and the junction held 6 bases outside the gene matches. The CDR3 totals 17 residues. CDR3 sequence reads: CASSLPVSGSSYNEQFF. CDR3 bases: TGCGCCAGCAGCTTACCCGTTAGCGGGAGCTCCTACAATGAGCAGTTCTTC. Full variable domain (rest looked up from reference TRBV5-1 and TRBJ2-1): KAGVTQTPRYLIKTRGQQVTLSCSPISGHRSVSWYQQTPGQGLQFLFEYFSETQRNKGNFPGRFSGRQFSNSRSEMNVSTLELGDSALYLCASSLPVSGSSYNEQFFGPGTRLTVL.

CDR3 DNA: TGTGCCAGCAAGGGGGGGTCTGGGGCCAACGTCCTGACTTTC. It is translated as CASKGGSGANVLTF. The rearrangement uses TRBV28 and TRBJ2-6; possibly TRBD2 for D (7 bases). The CDR3 is 14 residues long. Germline V gene lookup returns CDR1 MDHEN and CDR2 SYDVKM. V shed 7 bases and J shed 1 base, with 8 bases lying between them. Full variable domain (outside the CDR3, taken from reference TRBV28 and TRBJ2-6): DVKVTQSSRYLVKRTGEKVFLECVQDMDHENMFWYRQDPGLGLRLIYFSYDVKMKEKGDIPEGYSVSREKKERFSLILESASTNQTSMYLCASKGGSGANVLTFGAGSRLTVL.

This chain uses TRBV11-2 with TRBJ1-1; D unclear. Germline V gene data show CDR1 as SGHAT and CDR2 as FQNNGV. V lost 5 bases to trimming and J lost 1 base, with 8 bases between them. The CDR3 covers 13 residues. The CDR3: CASSVGGNTEAFF. The CDR3 bases are TGTGCCAGCAGCGTTGGAGGGAACACTGAAGCTTTCTTT.

The V call is TRBV9, the J call TRBJ2-1; tentative D call: TRBD2 (5 bases). The CDR3 is 16 amino acids. Trimming pared 2 bases from V and 10 bases from J, leaving 22 bases between. Germline V CDR1 and CDR2: SGDLS, YYNGEE. The CDR3 here is CASSVSGLDLSGEQFF. The CDR3 coding sequence is TGTGCCAGCAGCGTTAGTGGACTCGACCTGTCGGGAGAGCAGTTCTTC.

The rearrangement joins TRBV19 to TRBJ1-2, with TRBD1 matching 8 bases. This CDR3 has 13 residues. The germline gives CDR1 LNHDA, CDR2 SQIVND (reference sequence). Trimming at V came to 9 bases and at J to 5 bases, leaving 8 bases not matched to a gene. The CDR3 reads CASLSGTGYGYTF. CDR3 sequence (DNA): TGTGCCAGCCTCTCCGGGACAGGTTATGGCTACACCTTC.

The rearrangement links TRBV12-3 or TRBV12-4 to TRBJ1-3; D remains unclear. This CDR3 comprises 13 residues. V was shortened by 6 bases and J by 0 bases, with 6 bases between the two germline ends. CDR3 coding DNA: TGTGCCAGCAGGCCTAACTCTGGAAACACCATATATTTT. This codes for CASRPNSGNTIYF.